Sequencing of this T cell receptor (beta chain) was carried out in a study of glioma-infiltrating T cells. Trimming left V 4 bases short and J 0 bases short, with 7 bases between. This CDR3 contains 13 residues. CDR1 and CDR2 from the germline V gene are SQVTM and ANQGSEA. This clonotype was detected a few times. The iRepertoire nested amplicon-rescue multiplex PCR amplified TCR alpha and beta CDR3s from RNA. For one-step reverse transcription and amplification, roughly 85-450 ng of tissue mRNA or PBMC total RNA was used. Using its own MiXCR run on the multiplex PCR reads, TCRdb lists one record per CDR3 protein. Of 150,000 to 200,000 distinct CDR3 sequences detected, around 45% appear once; the ten largest clones hold 5.2%.

This chain uses TRBV29-1 with TRBJ2-1; unclear D gene. Sequences were obtained from glioma tissue, nonneoplastic brain tissue, or PBMCs (not recorded which). This clonotype was obtained from a human donor with low-grade glioma or glioblastoma, undergoing nonglioma brain surgery, or in good health (not recorded which). The DNA of the CDR3 is TGCAGCGTTGGTAGGAGCTCCTACAATGAGCAGTTCTTC. Translating gives CSVGRSSYNEQFF.